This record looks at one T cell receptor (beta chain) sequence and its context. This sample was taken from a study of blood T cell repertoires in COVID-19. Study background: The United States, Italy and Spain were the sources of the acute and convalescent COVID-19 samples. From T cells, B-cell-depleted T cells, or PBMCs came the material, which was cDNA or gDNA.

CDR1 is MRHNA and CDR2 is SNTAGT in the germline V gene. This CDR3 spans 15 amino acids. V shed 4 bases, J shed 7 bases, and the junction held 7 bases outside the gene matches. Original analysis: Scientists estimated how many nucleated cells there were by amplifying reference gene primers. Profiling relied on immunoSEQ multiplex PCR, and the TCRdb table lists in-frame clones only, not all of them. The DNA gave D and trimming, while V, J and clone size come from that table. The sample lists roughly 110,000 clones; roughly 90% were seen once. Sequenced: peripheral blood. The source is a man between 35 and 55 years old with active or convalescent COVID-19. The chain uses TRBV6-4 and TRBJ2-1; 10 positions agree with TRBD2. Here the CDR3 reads CASSVLAGARNEQFF. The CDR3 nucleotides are TGTGCCAGCAGTGTCCTAGCGGGAGCGCGGAATGAGCAGTTCTTC.